The 16 T cell receptor beta chains presented below share a single source sample, sequenced in a study of T cell repertoires in cytomegalovirus infection (dated by TCRdb to the late 2010s). Antigen specificity for these receptors is unknown. The sequencer was an Illumina HiSeq 1500. TCRdb applied fastp at Q25 and MiXCR to the public reads, then kept only in-frame beta chains. Each entry is one CDR3 protein sequence, shown with its most common DNA and genes. This sample is represented by roughly 860,000 distinct CDR3 sequences; approximately 32% of them were singletons. The ten largest account for around 12% of the sample. Taken with the paper, the label for treatment or condition translates to: in vitro stimulation with specific CMV peptide epitopes to enrich CMV-specific T cells. Sequences were derived from cultured CD8+ T cells from PBMCs, sampled from culture after CMV antigen stimulation. The receptors were gathered from a human donor in good health (CMV status not recorded). Some clones in this sample may be carry-over from other donors' samples.

This clonotype occurred a few times. The genes are TRBV29-1 and TRBJ2-5; D might be TRBD1 (5 bases). The germline V gene has CDR1 SQVTM and CDR2 ANQGSEA. The V gene lost 1 base and the J gene lost 0 bases, with 15 bases spanning the gap. CDR3 size: 16 residues. For the CDR3, the DNA is TGCAGCGTTGAAGCCCGCCCGCAGGACAACCAAGAGACCCAGTACTTC. Protein sequence: CSVEARPQDNQETQYF.

CDR3 coding DNA: TGTGCCAGCAGCTCCCGGGCCCTATTCCAGAACACTGAAGCTTTCTTT. This translates into CASSSRALFQNTEAFF. The rearrangement joins TRBV11-1 to TRBJ1-1, with D unresolved. CDR1 SGHAT and CDR2 FQDESV come from the germline V gene (reference sequence). The ends were cut back, 4 bases at V and 1 base at J, with 16 bases in the middle. The CDR3 runs 16 residues.

This clonotype has just a few counts. The chain is built from TRBV15 and TRBJ2-2; D remains ambiguous. The ends were cut back, 4 bases at V and 3 bases at J, with 9 bases in the middle. This CDR3 has 14 residues. Germline V gene sequence: CDR1 LNHNV, CDR2 YYDKDF (reference sequence). The chain's CDR3 is CATSITVDTGELFF. Written as DNA, the CDR3 is TGTGCCACCAGCATCACAGTCGACACCGGGGAGCTGTTTTTT.

The rearrangement links TRBV28 to TRBJ2-1; 9 bases are a match to TRBD2. The CDR3 consists of 17 residues. V trimming: 6 bases; J trimming: 4 bases; junction bases outside the gene matches: 13. The V gene's germline CDR1 is MDHEN and CDR2 SYDVKM. For the CDR3, the DNA is TGTGCCAGCAGACCCCTGGGCGGGGGGGCCCCATACAATGAGCAGTTCTTC. This encodes CASRPLGGGAPYNEQFF. The whole variable domain, remainder taken from reference TRBV28 and TRBJ2-1, is DVKVTQSSRYLVKRTGEKVFLECVQDMDHENMFWYRQDPGLGLRLIYFSYDVKMKEKGDIPEGYSVSREKKERFSLILESASTNQTSMYLCASRPLGGGAPYNEQFFGPGTRLTVL.

For the CDR3, the DNA is TGTGCCAGCAGTGAAGACCGTGTCAATCAGCCCCAGCATTTT. It yields the protein CASSEDRVNQPQHF. The chain couples TRBV2 to TRBJ1-5; D call uncertain. The CDR3 contains 14 residues. From germline, CDR1 is SNHLY and CDR2 FYNNEI. The V end lost 1 base, the J end lost 3 bases, and 7 bases lay between the germline ends.

V and J are TRBV28 and TRBJ2-3, with D perhaps matching TRBD1 (6 bases). CDR1 MDHEN and CDR2 SYDVKM come from the germline V gene. The CDR3 is 13 residues long. V was shortened by 6 bases and J by 1 base, with 8 bases between the two germline ends. CDR3 amino acids: CASRRTGTDTQYF. In nucleotides, the CDR3 is TGTGCCAGCAGACGGACAGGCACAGATACGCAGTATTTT. Variable domain in full (rest from reference TRBV28 and TRBJ2-3): DVKVTQSSRYLVKRTGEKVFLECVQDMDHENMFWYRQDPGLGLRLIYFSYDVKMKEKGDIPEGYSVSREKKERFSLILESASTNQTSMYLCASRRTGTDTQYFGPGTRLTVL.

This clonotype has ten or more counts. The rearrangement uses TRBV4-1 and TRBJ2-7; 8 positions match TRBD1. CDR1 is MGHRA, CDR2 YSYEKL, per germline. The CDR3 is 15 residues long. Trimming cost V 2 bases and J 2 bases; bases outside gene matches: 5. The CDR3 DNA follows: TGCGCCAGCAGCCAAACCGGGACAGGCACCTACGAGCAGTACTTC. This sequence encodes CASSQTGTGTYEQYF.

This sequence joins TRBV25-1 and TRBJ1-2, with 11 bases fitting TRBD1. The CDR3 consists of 17 residues. V lost 4 bases and J lost 4; bases outside the gene matches: 11. Germline V gene lookup returns CDR1 MGHDK and CDR2 SYGVNS. The CDR3 reads CASSVRTGGDWSYGYTF. The CDR3 DNA follows: TGTGCCAGCAGTGTACGGACAGGGGGCGACTGGAGCTATGGCTACACCTTC.

Many counts were recorded for this clonotype. V is TRBV7-6 and J is TRBJ2-1, with D possibly TRBD1 on 6 matching bases. The germline V gene encodes CDR1 SGHVS and CDR2 FNYEAQ. The CDR3 loop spans 20 amino acids. V was clipped by 2 bases and J by 2 bases, with 25 bases between them. This CDR3 reads CASSLTPYETLTGTYNEQFF. CDR3 DNA: TGTGCCAGCAGCTTAACCCCTTACGAAACTCTTACAGGGACCTACAATGAGCAGTTCTTC. Full variable domain (missing parts from reference TRBV7-6 and TRBJ2-1): GAGVSQSPRYKVTKRGQDVALRCDPISGHVSLYWYRQALGQGPEFLTYFNYEAQQDKSGLPNDRFSAERPEGSISTLTIQRTEQRDSAMYRCASSLTPYETLTGTYNEQFFGPGTRLTVL.

This clonotype turned up a few times. The V gene is TRBV28, the J gene TRBJ2-7; 7 nucleotides align to TRBD2. The V and J ends lost 4 bases and 1 base, in that order; junction bases with no gene match: 4. Germline V gene sequence: CDR1 MDHEN, CDR2 SYDVKM. The CDR3 extends over 14 amino acids. The chain's CDR3 is CASSSPGGSYEQYV. DNA for the CDR3: TGTGCCAGCAGTTCCCCCGGGGGGTCCTACGAGCAGTACGTC.

The chain has TRBV10-3 and TRBJ2-1; TRBD2 aligns across 8 bases. The germline V gene encodes CDR1 ENHRY and CDR2 SYGVKD. The CDR3 is made up of 15 amino acids. The trim removed 3 bases at V and 7 bases at J, leaving 8 bases unmatched. In DNA, the CDR3 is TGTGCCATCAGTGACGGACGGGGGGGCGTTAATGAGCAGTTCTTC. It translates to CAISDGRGGVNEQFF.

The rearrangement joins TRBV6-2 or TRBV6-3 to TRBJ2-7; D is perhaps TRBD1 (6 bases). The V and J ends lost 11 bases and 9 bases respectively, with 14 bases between them. The germline V gene encodes CDR1 MNHEY and CDR2 SVGEGT. The CDR3 covers 10 residues. The CDR3 bases are TGTGCCGGGGGCCCCTTTGGGCAGTACGTC. Protein product: CAGGPFGQYV.

This clonotype was detected a few times. The chain has TRBV6-2 or TRBV6-3 and TRBJ2-1; D is perhaps TRBD1 (6 bases). This CDR3 is 16 amino acids long. The germline V and J ends were trimmed by 2 bases and 2 bases, with 13 bases remaining between them. Germline V CDR1 and CDR2: MNHEY, SVGEGT. CDR3 protein: CASSYSPGDPYNEQFF. In nucleotides, the CDR3 is TGTGCCAGCAGTTACAGTCCAGGGGACCCCTACAATGAGCAGTTCTTC.

The V and J genes are TRBV19 and TRBJ2-1, with a weak D call TRBD2 (6 bases). The V and J ends lost 5 bases and 7 bases respectively, with 21 bases between them. Germline loops: CDR1 LNHDA, CDR2 SQIVND (reference sequence). There are 16 residues in the CDR3. CDR3 nucleotides: TGTGCCAGTAGTTCCCCCCGGGACTCCTTGTCTAATGAGCAGTTCTTC. Protein product: CASSSPRDSLSNEQFF.

This clonotype was seen only a few times. This chain joins TRBV12-5 and TRBJ2-7, with D unclear. The CDR3 loop spans 12 amino acids. The germline V gene has CDR1 LGHNT and CDR2 FRNRAP. With 5 bases removed from V and 4 bases from J, the gap between germline ends came to 9 bases. For the CDR3, the DNA is TGTGCTAGTGGTCCCCACATTTACGAGCAGTACTTC. This encodes CASGPHIYEQYF.

The rearrangement links TRBV6-1 to TRBJ1-1, with 7 bases aligning to TRBD1. Germline CDR1 and CDR2: MNHNS and SASEGT. The trim removed 8 bases at V and 4 bases at J, leaving 7 bases unmatched. The CDR3 contains 13 residues. The CDR3 DNA is TGTGCCAGCGGGGACAGTCCGAGCACTGAAGCTTTCTTT. Protein: CASGDSPSTEAFF.